The 5 T cell receptor beta chains below all came from one sample that was sequenced in a study of CD8 T cells in ankylosing spondylitis. TCRdb processed the 5' RACE reads anew with MiXCR; each CDR3 protein has one entry. The sample comprises about 240,000 distinct CDR3 sequences, about 10% of which are singletons, and roughly 6.8% rests with the top ten. The specimen was blood, either unsorted or a sorted T cell fraction (not recorded which). These receptors were collected from a male donor with ankylosing spondylitis or in good health (not recorded which).

This clonotype was observed a few times. The chain employs TRBV7-9 and TRBJ1-2; 7 nucleotides agree with TRBD1. The CDR3 sequence is 14 residues long. Trimming took 4 bases from V and 6 from J; bases not matched to a gene: 8. The V gene's germline CDR1 is SEHNR and CDR2 FQNEAQ (reference sequence). CDR3 in DNA: TGTGCCAGCAGCTCCCGACAGGGAGCGAATGGCTACACCTTC. Translating gives CASSSRQGANGYTF.

The rearrangement joins TRBV6-4 to TRBJ2-7; either TRBD1 or TRBD2 may supply D (5 bases each). V was clipped by 9 bases and J by 2 bases, with 14 bases between them. There are 13 residues in the CDR3. Germline CDR1 MRHNA, CDR2 SNTAGT. CDR3 sequence reads: CARTLRDAYEQYF. The CDR3 DNA sequence: TGTGCCAGAACCCTCCGGGACGCCTACGAGCAGTACTTC.

This clonotype was observed a few times. The chain uses TRBV28 and TRBJ2-1; 16 bases map to TRBD2. Germline loops: CDR1 MDHEN, CDR2 SYDVKM. J was trimmed by 7 bases and V by 3 bases; bases with no gene match: 6. This CDR3 region has 17 residues. This CDR3 reads CASSLGTSGRAPNEQFF. DNA for the CDR3: TGTGCCAGCAGTTTGGGGACTAGCGGGAGGGCCCCAAATGAGCAGTTCTTC. The full variable domain, rest sourced from reference TRBV28 and TRBJ2-1, is DVKVTQSSRYLVKRTGEKVFLECVQDMDHENMFWYRQDPGLGLRLIYFSYDVKMKEKGDIPEGYSVSREKKERFSLILESASTNQTSMYLCASSLGTSGRAPNEQFFGPGTRLTVL.

CDR3 loop: CASRITSGRATGELFF. CDR3 sequence (DNA): TGTGCCAGCAGAATTACTAGCGGAAGAGCCACCGGGGAGCTGTTTTTT. J is TRBJ2-2 and V is TRBV7-2; 8 nucleotides match TRBD2. Germline CDR1 and CDR2: SGHTA and FQGNSA. J lost 4 bases, V lost 6 bases, and 10 bases had no gene match. This CDR3 is 16 amino acids long.

Ten or more counts support this clonotype. The chain is built from TRBV12-3 or TRBV12-4 and TRBJ2-1; 7 bases agree with TRBD1. The CDR3 sequence is 15 residues long. The V and J ends lost 3 bases and 6 bases, in that order; junction bases with no gene match: 8. This CDR3 is CASSFLGGASNEQFF. CDR3 bases: TGTGCCAGCAGTTTCCTAGGGGGCGCGTCCAATGAGCAGTTCTTC.